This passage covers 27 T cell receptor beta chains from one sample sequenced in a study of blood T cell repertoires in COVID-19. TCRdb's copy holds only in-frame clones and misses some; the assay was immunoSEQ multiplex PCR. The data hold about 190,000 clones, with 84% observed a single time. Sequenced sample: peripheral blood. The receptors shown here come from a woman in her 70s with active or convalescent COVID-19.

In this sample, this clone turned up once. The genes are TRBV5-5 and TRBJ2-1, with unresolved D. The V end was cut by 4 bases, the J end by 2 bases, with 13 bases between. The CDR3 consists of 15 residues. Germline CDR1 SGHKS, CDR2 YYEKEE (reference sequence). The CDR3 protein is CASSPTSEAYNEQFF. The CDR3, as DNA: TGTGCCAGCAGCCCAACCAGCGAGGCCTACAATGAGCAGTTCTTC.

CDR3 loop: CASSPEDGREVNEQFF. The CDR3 coding sequence is TGTGCCAGCAGCCCCGAGGACGGGAGGGAAGTCAATGAGCAGTTCTTC. The genes are TRBV27 and TRBJ2-1; 8 nucleotides agree with TRBD2. There are 16 residues in the CDR3. Germline V gives CDR1 MNHEY, CDR2 SMNVEV (reference sequence). V lost 6 bases, J lost 6 bases, and 13 bases stayed unmatched.

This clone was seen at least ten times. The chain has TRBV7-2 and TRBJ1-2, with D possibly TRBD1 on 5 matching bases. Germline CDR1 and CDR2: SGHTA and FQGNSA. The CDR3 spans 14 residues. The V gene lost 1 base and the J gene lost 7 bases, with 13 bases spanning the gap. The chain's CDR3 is CASSLGRDFGGYTF. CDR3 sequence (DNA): TGTGCCAGCAGCTTAGGCAGGGACTTCGGTGGCTACACCTTC.

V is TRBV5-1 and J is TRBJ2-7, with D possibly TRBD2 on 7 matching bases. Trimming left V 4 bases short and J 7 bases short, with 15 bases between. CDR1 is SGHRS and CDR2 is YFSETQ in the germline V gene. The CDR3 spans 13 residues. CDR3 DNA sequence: TGCGCCAGCAGCCCGGCGGGGGCGCTTGAGCAGTACTTC. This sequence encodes CASSPAGALEQYF. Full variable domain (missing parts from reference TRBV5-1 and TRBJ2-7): KAGVTQTPRYLIKTRGQQVTLSCSPISGHRSVSWYQQTPGQGLQFLFEYFSETQRNKGNFPGRFSGRQFSNSRSEMNVSTLELGDSALYLCASSPAGALEQYFGPGTRLTVT.

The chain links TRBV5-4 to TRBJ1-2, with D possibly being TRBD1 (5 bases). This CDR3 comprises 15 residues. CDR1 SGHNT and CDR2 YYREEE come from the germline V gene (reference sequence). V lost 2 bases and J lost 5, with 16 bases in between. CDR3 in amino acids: CASSFPGGSGYGYTF. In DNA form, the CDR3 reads TGTGCCAGCAGCTTCCCCGGGGGGAGTGGGTATGGCTACACCTTC.

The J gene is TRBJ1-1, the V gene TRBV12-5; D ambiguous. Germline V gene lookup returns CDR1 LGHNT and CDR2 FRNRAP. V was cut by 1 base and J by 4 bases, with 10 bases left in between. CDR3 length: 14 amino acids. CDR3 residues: CASGLGFWSTEAFF. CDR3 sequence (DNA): TGTGCTAGTGGTTTGGGGTTTTGGAGCACTGAAGCTTTCTTT.

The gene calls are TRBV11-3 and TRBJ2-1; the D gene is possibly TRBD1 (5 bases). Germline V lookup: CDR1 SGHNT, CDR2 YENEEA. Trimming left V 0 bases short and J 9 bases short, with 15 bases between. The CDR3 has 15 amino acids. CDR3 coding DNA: TGTGCCAGCAGCTTAGAAGGGGTGGGATCTTCTGAGCAGTTCTTC. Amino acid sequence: CASSLEGVGSSEQFF. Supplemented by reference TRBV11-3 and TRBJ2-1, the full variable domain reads EAGVVQSPRYKIIEKKQPVAFWCNPISGHNTLYWYLQNLGQGPELLIRYENEEAVDDSQLPKDRFSAERLKGVDSTLKIQPAELGDSAVYLCASSLEGVGSSEQFFGPGTRLTVL.

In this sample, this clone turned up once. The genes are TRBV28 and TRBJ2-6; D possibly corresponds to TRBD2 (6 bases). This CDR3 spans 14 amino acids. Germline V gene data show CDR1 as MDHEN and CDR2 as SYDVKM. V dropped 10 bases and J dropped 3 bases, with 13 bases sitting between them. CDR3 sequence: CATGTFIGANVLTF. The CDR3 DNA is TGTGCCACCGGGACTTTTATTGGGGCCAACGTCCTGACTTTC.

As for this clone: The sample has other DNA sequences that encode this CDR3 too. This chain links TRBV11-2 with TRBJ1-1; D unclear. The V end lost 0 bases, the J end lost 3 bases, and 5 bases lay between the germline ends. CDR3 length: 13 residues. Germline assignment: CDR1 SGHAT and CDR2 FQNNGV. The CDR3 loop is CASSLERYTEAFF. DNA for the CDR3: TGTGCCAGCAGCTTAGAGAGATACACTGAAGCTTTCTTT.

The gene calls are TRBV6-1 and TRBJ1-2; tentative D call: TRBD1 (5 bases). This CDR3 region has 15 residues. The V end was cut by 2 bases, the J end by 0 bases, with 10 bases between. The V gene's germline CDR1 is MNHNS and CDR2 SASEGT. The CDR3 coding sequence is TGTGCCAGCAGTGAACCCAGGGCTGCTAACTATGGCTACACCTTC. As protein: CASSEPRAANYGYTF.

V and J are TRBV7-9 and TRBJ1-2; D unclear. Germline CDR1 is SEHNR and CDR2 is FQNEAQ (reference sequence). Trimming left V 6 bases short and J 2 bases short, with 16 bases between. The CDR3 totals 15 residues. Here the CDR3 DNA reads TGTGCCAGCAGGGTCACAGCCTTTGACAACTATGGCTACACCTTC. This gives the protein CASRVTAFDNYGYTF.

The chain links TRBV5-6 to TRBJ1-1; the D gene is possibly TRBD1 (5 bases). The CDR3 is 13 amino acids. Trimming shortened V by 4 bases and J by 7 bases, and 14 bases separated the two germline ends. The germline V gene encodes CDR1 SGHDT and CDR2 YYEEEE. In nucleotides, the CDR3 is TGTGCCAGCAGCAAAAAACCGGGGGATGAAGCTTTCTTT. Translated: CASSKKPGDEAFF.

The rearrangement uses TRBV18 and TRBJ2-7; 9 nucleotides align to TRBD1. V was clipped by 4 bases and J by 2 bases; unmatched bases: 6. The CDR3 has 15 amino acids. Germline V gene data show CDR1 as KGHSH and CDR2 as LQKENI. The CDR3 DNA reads TGTGCCAGCTCACAGGCGGGACAGGGTGCCTACGAGCAGTACTTC. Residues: CASSQAGQGAYEQYF. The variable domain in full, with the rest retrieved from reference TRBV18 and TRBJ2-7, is NAGVMQNPRHLVRRRGQEARLRCSPMKGHSHVYWYRQLPEEGLKFMVYLQKENIIDESGMPKERFSAEFPKEGPSILRIQQVVRGDSAAYFCASSQAGQGAYEQYFGPGTRLTVT.

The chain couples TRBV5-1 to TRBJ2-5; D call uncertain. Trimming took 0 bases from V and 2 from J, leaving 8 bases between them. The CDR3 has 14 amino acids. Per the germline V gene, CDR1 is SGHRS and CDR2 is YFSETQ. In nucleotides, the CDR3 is TGCGCCAGCAGCTTGGTGTCGGGTCAAGAGACCCAGTACTTC. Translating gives CASSLVSGQETQYF.

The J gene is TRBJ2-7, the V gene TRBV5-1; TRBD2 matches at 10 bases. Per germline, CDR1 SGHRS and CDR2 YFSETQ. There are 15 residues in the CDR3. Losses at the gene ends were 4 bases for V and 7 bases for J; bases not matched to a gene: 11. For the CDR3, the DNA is TGCGCCAGCAGCCTAACTAGCGGGACGCCGGCGGAGCAGTACTTC. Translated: CASSLTSGTPAEQYF.

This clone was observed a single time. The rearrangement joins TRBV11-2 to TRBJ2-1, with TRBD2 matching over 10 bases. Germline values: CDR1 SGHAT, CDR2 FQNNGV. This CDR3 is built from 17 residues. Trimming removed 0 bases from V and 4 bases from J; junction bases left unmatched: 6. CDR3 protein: CASSLDGRLAGYNEQFF. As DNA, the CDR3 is TGTGCCAGCAGCTTAGATGGGAGACTAGCGGGTTACAATGAGCAGTTCTTC.

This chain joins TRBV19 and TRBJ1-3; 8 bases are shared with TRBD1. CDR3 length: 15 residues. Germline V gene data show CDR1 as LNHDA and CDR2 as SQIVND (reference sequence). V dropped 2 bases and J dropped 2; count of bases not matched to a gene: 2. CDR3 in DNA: TGTGCCAGTAGTATACAGGGGGCGCCTGGAAACACCATATATTTT. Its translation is CASSIQGAPGNTIYF.

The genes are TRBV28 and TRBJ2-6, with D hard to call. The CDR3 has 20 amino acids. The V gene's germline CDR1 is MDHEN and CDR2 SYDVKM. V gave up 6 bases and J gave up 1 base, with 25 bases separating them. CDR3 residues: CASSRWRVQRSDSGANVLTF. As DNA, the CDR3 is TGTGCCAGCAGCCGCTGGAGAGTTCAGCGCTCCGATTCTGGGGCCAACGTCCTGACTTTC.

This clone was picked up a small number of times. The CDR3 region is CASSPVRENEQFF. The DNA of the CDR3 is TGTGCCAGCTCACCGGTTCGGGAAAATGAGCAGTTCTTC. This chain connects TRBV18 to TRBJ2-1, with D maybe TRBD2 (5 bases). CDR1 KGHSH and CDR2 LQKENI come from the germline V gene. V was cut by 3 bases and J by 7 bases, with 10 bases left in between. The CDR3 consists of 13 residues.

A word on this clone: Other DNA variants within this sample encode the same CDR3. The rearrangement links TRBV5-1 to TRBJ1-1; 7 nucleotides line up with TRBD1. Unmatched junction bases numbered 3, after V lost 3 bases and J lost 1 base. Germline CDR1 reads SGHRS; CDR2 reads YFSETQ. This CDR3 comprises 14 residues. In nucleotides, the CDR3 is TGCGCCAGCAGCTCCCGGACAGGGAACACTGAAGCTTTCTTT. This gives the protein CASSSRTGNTEAFF.

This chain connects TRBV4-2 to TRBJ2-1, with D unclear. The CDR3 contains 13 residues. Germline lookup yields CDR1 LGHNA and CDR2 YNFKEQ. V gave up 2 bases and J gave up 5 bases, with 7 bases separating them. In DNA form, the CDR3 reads TGTGCCAGCAGCCAATCCTACCACAATGAGCAGTTCTTC. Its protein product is CASSQSYHNEQFF.

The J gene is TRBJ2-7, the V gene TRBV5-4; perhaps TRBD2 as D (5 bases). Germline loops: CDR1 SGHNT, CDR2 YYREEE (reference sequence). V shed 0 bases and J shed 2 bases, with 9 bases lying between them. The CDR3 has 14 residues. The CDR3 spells CASSLVGGAYEQYF. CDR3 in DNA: TGTGCCAGCAGCTTGGTAGGAGGAGCCTACGAGCAGTACTTC. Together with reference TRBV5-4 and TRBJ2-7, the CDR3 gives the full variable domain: ETGVTQSPTHLIKTRGQQVTLRCSSQSGHNTVSWYQQALGQGPQFIFQYYREEENGRGNFPPRFSGLQFPNYSSELNVNALELDDSALYLCASSLVGGAYEQYFGPGTRLTVT.

In nucleotides, the CDR3 is TGTGCCAGCGACGGGACAACCAGCAATGAGCAGTTCTTC. Its translation is CASDGTTSNEQFF. The chain employs TRBV6-6 and TRBJ2-1; perhaps TRBD1 as D (6 bases). This CDR3 has 13 amino acids. V was trimmed by 8 bases and J by 6 bases, leaving 14 bases between them. The V gene's germline CDR1 is MNHNY and CDR2 SVGAGI (reference sequence).

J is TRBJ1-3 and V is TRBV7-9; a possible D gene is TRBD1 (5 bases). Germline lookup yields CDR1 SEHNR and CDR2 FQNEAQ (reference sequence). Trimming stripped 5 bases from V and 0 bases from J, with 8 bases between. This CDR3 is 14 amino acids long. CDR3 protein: CASSRGVSGNTIYF. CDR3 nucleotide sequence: TGTGCCAGCAGCCGGGGGGTCTCTGGAAACACCATATATTTT.

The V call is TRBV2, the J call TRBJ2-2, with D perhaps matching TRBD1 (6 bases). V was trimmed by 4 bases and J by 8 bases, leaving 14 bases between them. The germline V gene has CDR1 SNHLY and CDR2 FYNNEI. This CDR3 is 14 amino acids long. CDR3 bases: TGTGCCAGCAGTGCCACAGGGTTTGAAGGGGAGCTGTTTTTT. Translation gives CASSATGFEGELFF.

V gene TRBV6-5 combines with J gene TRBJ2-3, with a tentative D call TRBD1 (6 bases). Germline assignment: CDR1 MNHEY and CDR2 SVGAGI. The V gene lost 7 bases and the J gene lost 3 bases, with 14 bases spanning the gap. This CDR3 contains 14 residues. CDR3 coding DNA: TGTGCCAGCATCACCGCTAGGGGGACAGATACGCAGTATTTT. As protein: CASITARGTDTQYF.

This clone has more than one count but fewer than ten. The DNA for the CDR3 is TGTGCCAGCAGTTTAACAGGGGGGCCCTCCTACGAGCAGTACTTC. This gives the protein CASSLTGGPSYEQYF. This chain uses TRBV6-5 with TRBJ2-7; 8 bases map to TRBD1. The germline gives CDR1 MNHEY, CDR2 SVGAGI. Trimming cost V 4 bases and J 0 bases; bases outside gene matches: 5. CDR3 length equals 15 residues.